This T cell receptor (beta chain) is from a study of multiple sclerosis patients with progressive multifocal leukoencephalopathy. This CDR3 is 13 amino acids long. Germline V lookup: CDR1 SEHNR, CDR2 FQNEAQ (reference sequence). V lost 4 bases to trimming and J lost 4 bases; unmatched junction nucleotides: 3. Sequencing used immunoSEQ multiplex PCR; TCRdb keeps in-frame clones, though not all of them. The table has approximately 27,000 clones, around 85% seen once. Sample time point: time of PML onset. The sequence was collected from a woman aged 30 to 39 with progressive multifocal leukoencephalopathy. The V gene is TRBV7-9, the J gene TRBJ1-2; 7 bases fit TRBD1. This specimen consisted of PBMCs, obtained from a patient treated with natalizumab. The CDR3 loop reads CASSWDSLYGYTF. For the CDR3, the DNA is TGTGCCAGCAGCTGGGACAGTCTCTATGGCTACACCTTC. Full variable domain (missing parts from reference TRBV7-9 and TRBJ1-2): DTGVSQNPRHKITKRGQNVTFRCDPISEHNRLYWYRQTLGQGPEFLTYFQNEAQLEKSRLLSDRFSAERPKGSFSTLEIQRTEQGDSAMYLCASSWDSLYGYTFGSGTRLTVV.